Here is one TCR beta chain with its context. Its antigen remains unidentified. These data are taken from a study of T cells in Graves' hyperthyroidism and ophthalmopathy. RNA transcripts were the template for amplifying TCR beta CDR3 regions. HTBI primers were the set used in a first-round RT-PCR of the TCR CDR3. Each CDR3 protein is one row after TCRdb ran MiXCR on the multiplex PCR reads. This table has roughly 500,000 distinct CDR3 sequences, roughly 16% appearing once. Study-wide results and limits: Blood samples included most of the expanded thyroid clonotypes exceeding 0.001.

Disease duration was under 3 months in the ophthalmopathy patients, who also had a Clinical Activity Score of at least 3 and a NOSPECS grade of at least 4. Uncontrolled infection, other autoimmune disease, pregnancy or lactation disqualified patients from enrolment. Diagnoses were established using clinical symptoms, serum thyroxine and TRAb, thyroid ultrasound and orbital computed tomography. The CDR3 length is 13 residues. CDR1 is SGHAT, CDR2 FQNNGV, per germline. V trimming: 0 bases; J trimming: 8 bases; junction bases outside the gene matches: 3. The chain recombines TRBV11-2 with TRBJ1-2, with 7 bases that match TRBD1. The receptor was isolated from a woman aged 25 to 39 with Graves' ophthalmopathy. Sample: blood. CDR3 DNA: TGTGCCAGCAGCTTAGATAGAGGGGGCGGCTACACCTTC. Translating it yields CASSLDRGGGYTF.